These 25 T cell receptor beta chains were sequenced from one sample in a study of T-cell reconstitution after alpha-beta-depleted transplantation in children. Preparing the TCRbeta library involved the use of unique molecular identifiers. TCRdb ran MiXCR on the PCR reads and lists one entry per CDR3 protein. The data contain a few hundred thousand distinct CDR3 sequences, over 10% of them singletons. This material consisted of PBMCs, mostly from graft donor cells, taken 360 days after TCRalphabeta/CD19-depleted stem cell transplant. Receptor source: a male patient under 18 who had a stem cell transplant for acute myeloid leukemia, so the T cells may come from the graft donor.

The chain recombines TRBV4-3 with TRBJ2-1, with D perhaps TRBD1 (5 bases). CDR1 is LGHNA, CDR2 YSLEER, per germline. The length of the CDR3 is 15 residues. V lost 3 bases, J lost 5 bases, and 14 bases lay in between. The CDR3 protein is CASSQQGSVNNEQFF. In DNA, the CDR3 is TGCGCCAGCAGCCAGCAGGGAAGCGTTAACAATGAGCAGTTCTTC.

This clonotype was counted many times. The gene calls are TRBV5-6 and TRBJ2-5; D is unresolved. The CDR3 is 15 residues long. The V gene lost 4 bases and the J gene lost 4 bases, with 17 bases spanning the gap. Germline CDR1 SGHDT, CDR2 YYEEEE. This CDR3 is CASSRSYSFPETQYF. The CDR3 nucleotides are TGTGCCAGCAGCCGCTCTTACAGCTTCCCAGAGACCCAGTACTTC.

This clonotype was counted only a few times. This sequence joins TRBV7-8 and TRBJ2-7; 9 nucleotides agree with TRBD2. Germline V gene sequence: CDR1 SGHVS, CDR2 FQNEAQ. This CDR3 is built from 18 residues. V was pared by 2 bases and J by 4 bases, with 15 bases of the junction left unmatched. The CDR3 DNA reads as TGTGCCAGCAGCTTAATCCCCGGGCTAGCGGGATCCTCATACGAGCAGTACTTC. Residues: CASSLIPGLAGSSYEQYF.

This clonotype was counted a few times. V gene TRBV5-4 combines with J gene TRBJ2-2; D not certain. The CDR3 has 12 amino acids. Germline values: CDR1 SGHNT, CDR2 YYREEE (reference sequence). Trimming took off 1 base at V and 7 bases at J, with 5 bases between the two ends. The chain's CDR3 is CASSLINGELFF. The CDR3 DNA is TGTGCCAGCAGCTTGATAAACGGGGAGCTGTTTTTT.

This clonotype was detected only a few times. The chain joins TRBV28 to TRBJ2-5; D unresolved. Trimming removed 8 bases from V and 5 bases from J, with 9 bases in between. The CDR3 runs to 11 residues. In germline, CDR1 is MDHEN, CDR2 SYDVKM. The CDR3 is CASEGWETQYF. CDR3 sequence (DNA): TGTGCCAGCGAAGGCTGGGAGACCCAGTACTTC.

V usage is TRBV28 and J usage is TRBJ2-1, with TRBD2 identical over 12 bases. The V gene end was trimmed by 7 bases and the J gene end by 4 bases; junction bases not matched to a gene: 11. The CDR3 sequence is 17 residues long. CDR1 MDHEN and CDR2 SYDVKM come from the germline V gene. The CDR3: CASTKPLAGGPYNEQFF. In DNA, the CDR3 is TGTGCCAGCACCAAACCTCTAGCGGGAGGGCCTTACAATGAGCAGTTCTTC.

The chain carries TRBV6-5 and TRBJ2-2; D unresolved. Trimming removed 2 bases at V and 0 bases at J, with 13 bases between. Germline CDR1 MNHEY, CDR2 SVGAGI. This CDR3 comprises 17 residues. The CDR3, as DNA: TGTGCCAGCAGTTACCGACTCCGTAGTGCGAACACCGGGGAGCTGTTTTTT. Translation gives CASSYRLRSANTGELFF.

The sample holds many counts of this clonotype. The CDR3 sequence: CASSYLGNQPQHF. The CDR3 DNA reads as TGTGCCAGCAGTTACTTGGGAAATCAGCCCCAGCATTTT. The chain links TRBV6-2 or TRBV6-3 to TRBJ1-5, with unresolved D. The CDR3 length is 13 residues. Per germline, CDR1 MNHEY and CDR2 SVGEGT. V lost 1 base, J lost 4 bases, and 5 bases lay in between.

In this sample, this clonotype turned up once. The J gene is TRBJ2-3, the V gene TRBV28; no definite D call. The CDR3 sequence is 16 residues long. V lost 7 bases and J lost 2, with 19 bases in between. From germline, CDR1 is MDHEN and CDR2 SYDVKM. The CDR3 protein is CASTLSLPVLTDTQYF. For the CDR3, the DNA is TGTGCCAGCACCCTTTCACTCCCCGTCCTCACAGATACGCAGTATTTT.

The V gene is TRBV12-3 or TRBV12-4, the J gene TRBJ1-5; D gene uncertain. V lost 1 base and J 4 bases, leaving 14 bases between the germline ends. The CDR3 is made up of 16 amino acids. This CDR3 reads CASSLVSSGPNQPQHF. The CDR3 DNA reads TGTGCCAGCAGTTTAGTGTCGTCAGGTCCAAATCAGCCCCAGCATTTT.

This clonotype was observed many times. The chain joins TRBV25-1 to TRBJ2-1, with unresolved D. Germline lookup yields CDR1 MGHDK and CDR2 SYGVNS. The CDR3 spans 15 residues. Trimming took 5 bases from V and 0 from J, leaving 11 bases between them. The CDR3 DNA reads TGTGCCAGCAGTCCCCACAGCGACTCCTACAATGAGCAGTTCTTC. The encoded protein is CASSPHSDSYNEQFF.

This clonotype has just a few counts. The genes are TRBV6-2 or TRBV6-3 and TRBJ2-7; TRBD1 matches at 7 bases. The length of the CDR3 is 16 residues. The germline V gene has CDR1 MNHEY and CDR2 SVGEGT. With V trimmed by 5 bases and J by 1 base, 11 bases remained unmatched. The CDR3 bases are TGTGCCAGCAGTCGCTTGGAGACAGGGAGTTCCTACGAGCAGTACTTC. Translated, it gives CASSRLETGSSYEQYF.

This clonotype was observed a few times. The gene calls are TRBV5-1 and TRBJ2-3; 12 positions agree with TRBD2. Germline trimming cut 2 bases from V and 0 bases from J; bases unmatched to any gene: 10. The CDR3 contains 19 residues. The germline V gene has CDR1 SGHRS and CDR2 YFSETQ. The CDR3 region is CASSFRVLAGGRSTDTQYF. CDR3 coding DNA: TGCGCCAGCAGCTTCCGGGTACTAGCGGGAGGACGAAGCACAGATACGCAGTATTTT. Based on the CDR3 plus reference TRBV5-1 and TRBJ2-3, the full variable domain is KAGVTQTPRYLIKTRGQQVTLSCSPISGHRSVSWYQQTPGQGLQFLFEYFSETQRNKGNFPGRFSGRQFSNSRSEMNVSTLELGDSALYLCASSFRVLAGGRSTDTQYFGPGTRLTVL.

This clonotype was counted between two and nine times. The chain is built from TRBV10-3 and TRBJ1-2; 9 positions match TRBD1. V lost 10 bases to trimming and J lost 8 bases; unmatched junction nucleotides: 8. Germline CDR1 ENHRY, CDR2 SYGVKD. The CDR3 runs 12 residues. The CDR3 bases are TGTGCCACCGGGACAGGGACTTACGGCTACACCTTC. Encoded protein: CATGTGTYGYTF.

J is TRBJ2-1 and V is TRBV6-5; TRBD2 matches at 8 bases. CDR3 length equals 16 residues. Germline values: CDR1 MNHEY, CDR2 SVGAGI. V trimming: 2 bases; J trimming: 7 bases; junction bases outside the gene matches: 10. As DNA, the CDR3 is TGTGCCAGCAGTTACGAGCGGGAGTCGCTTGGGAATGAGCAGTTCTTC. Translating gives CASSYERESLGNEQFF.

This clonotype was counted between two and nine times. This chain connects TRBV28 to TRBJ2-2; 7 nucleotides align to TRBD1. Losses at the gene ends were 5 bases for V and 3 bases for J; bases not matched to a gene: 12. Germline lookup yields CDR1 MDHEN and CDR2 SYDVKM. This CDR3 spans 17 amino acids. CDR3 sequence reads: CASSLILDRAYTGELFF. The CDR3 DNA reads TGTGCCAGCAGTCTAATACTTGACAGGGCTTACACCGGGGAGCTGTTTTTT.

This clonotype came up a few times. This rearrangement joins TRBV20-1 to TRBJ1-5; 9 positions match TRBD1. Unmatched junction bases numbered 7, after V lost 6 bases and J lost 1 base. The germline V gene has CDR1 DFQATT and CDR2 SNEGSKA (reference sequence). The length of the CDR3 is 15 residues. In DNA, the CDR3 is TGCAGTGCGAGACCCGGGACAGGGAGCAATCAGCCCCAGCATTTT. Its protein is CSARPGTGSNQPQHF.

This clonotype was seen at least ten times. This chain connects TRBV29-1 to TRBJ2-7; 8 bases are a match to TRBD1. V lost 5 bases and J lost 9; bases outside the gene matches: 9. Germline assignment: CDR1 SQVTM and CDR2 ANQGSEA. This CDR3 is 12 amino acids long. The CDR3 bases are TGCAGCGTTCTGGACAGGGTGGTAGGGCAGTACTTC. It encodes CSVLDRVVGQYF.

This clonotype was seen at least ten times. The rearrangement uses TRBV29-1 and TRBJ1-1, with D unresolved. This CDR3 comprises 11 residues. Germline values: CDR1 SQVTM, CDR2 ANQGSEA. V was trimmed by 7 bases and J by 5 bases, leaving 11 bases between them. Written as DNA, the CDR3 is TGCAGCGGCAGGAGGGTTACTGAAGCTTTCTTT. Protein: CSGRRVTEAFF.

This clonotype was observed a few times. The V gene is TRBV4-3, the J gene TRBJ2-5; the D gene is possibly TRBD1 (5 bases). Trimming shortened V by 0 bases and J by 5 bases, and 10 bases separated the two germline ends. Germline assignment: CDR1 LGHNA and CDR2 YSLEER. CDR3 length: 14 amino acids. The CDR3 spells CASSQEGVRETQYF. The CDR3 bases are TGCGCCAGCAGCCAAGAAGGGGTGCGGGAGACCCAGTACTTC.

The chain joins TRBV28 to TRBJ2-5; D not certain. The CDR3 runs to 15 residues. Germline loops: CDR1 MDHEN, CDR2 SYDVKM. V was clipped by 5 bases and J by 1 base, with 14 bases between them. The CDR3 nucleotides read TGTGCCAGCAGTCCGCCCGGGCGGATCCAAGAGACCCAGTACTTC. It encodes CASSPPGRIQETQYF. Full variable domain (rest looked up from reference TRBV28 and TRBJ2-5): DVKVTQSSRYLVKRTGEKVFLECVQDMDHENMFWYRQDPGLGLRLIYFSYDVKMKEKGDIPEGYSVSREKKERFSLILESASTNQTSMYLCASSPPGRIQETQYFGPGTRLLVL.

The chain is built from TRBV18 and TRBJ2-5; 10 positions match TRBD2. CDR3 length: 15 residues. From germline, CDR1 is KGHSH and CDR2 LQKENI. Losses at the gene ends were 3 bases for V and 0 bases for J; bases not matched to a gene: 1. CDR3 protein: CASSPTSGDQETQYF. The CDR3 region has the DNA TGTGCCAGCTCACCCACTAGCGGGGACCAAGAGACCCAGTACTTC. The variable domain in full, completed from reference TRBV18 and TRBJ2-5, reads NAGVMQNPRHLVRRRGQEARLRCSPMKGHSHVYWYRQLPEEGLKFMVYLQKENIIDESGMPKERFSAEFPKEGPSILRIQQVVRGDSAAYFCASSPTSGDQETQYFGPGTRLLVL.

This clonotype has just a few counts. This chain uses TRBV4-3 with TRBJ2-7; TRBD1 or TRBD2 may be the D gene (5 bases each). CDR3 length: 16 amino acids. Germline V gene lookup returns CDR1 LGHNA and CDR2 YSLEER. The V and J ends lost 1 base and 5 bases respectively, with 18 bases between them. The CDR3 protein is CASSQGLIWGPHEQYF. The CDR3 DNA sequence: TGCGCCAGCAGCCAAGGGTTGATCTGGGGACCCCACGAGCAGTACTTC.

This clonotype was picked up many times. The chain has TRBV20-1 and TRBJ1-1; D is ambiguous. Germline CDR1 is DFQATT and CDR2 is SNEGSKA (reference sequence). The CDR3 is 14 amino acids. Trimming took off 5 bases at V and 1 base at J, with 14 bases between the two ends. The CDR3 coding sequence is TGCAGTGCTCCCCGGTGGATGGGGAACACTGAAGCTTTCTTT. As protein: CSAPRWMGNTEAFF.

This clonotype was counted only a few times. V is TRBV3-1 and J is TRBJ2-7; the match to TRBD2 covers 7 bases. The V segment lost 6 bases and the J segment 6 bases; nucleotides outside the gene matches: 14. The V gene's germline CDR1 is LGHDT and CDR2 YNNKEL (reference sequence). This CDR3 contains 15 residues. CDR3 sequence reads: CASSQGLQRESEQYF. The CDR3 bases are TGTGCCAGCAGTCAGGGCTTGCAGCGGGAAAGCGAGCAGTACTTC.